The source of this T cell receptor (beta chain) is a study of blood T cell repertoires in COVID-19. The CDR3 consists of 13 residues. V dropped 3 bases and J dropped 2 bases, with 8 bases sitting between them. CDR1 and CDR2 from the germline V gene are GTSNPN and SVGIG (reference sequence). Repertoires were generated with immunoSEQ multiplex PCR, while TCRdb's copy carries only in-frame clones and drops some. The data contain about 110,000 clones, about 75% of them seen just once; the ten biggest clones take up around 16%. Sequencing was done on a sample of peripheral blood. The V gene is TRBV30, the J gene TRBJ1-5; D remains unclear. The sequence came from a woman of 80 years or more with active or convalescent COVID-19. The CDR3 DNA is TGTGCCTGGAGCGCCTCAGGCAATCAGCCCCAGCATTTT. Translating gives CAWSASGNQPQHF.